The 5 T cell receptor beta chains below were found in one sample sequenced in a study of T-cell reconstitution after alpha-beta-depleted transplantation in children. Using unique molecular identifiers, the investigators prepared the TCRbeta library. Using its own MiXCR run on the PCR reads, TCRdb lists one record per CDR3 protein. The profile shows approximately 340,000 distinct CDR3 sequences, over 9% of them singletons. Material: PBMCs from the stem cell graft donor, obtained from the stem cell graft. These TCRs come from a human donor who donated a stem cell graft to a child with acute lymphoblastic leukemia.

The sample holds many counts of this clonotype. This chain uses TRBV7-2 with TRBJ2-2; 8 nucleotides match TRBD2. Losses at the gene ends were 0 bases for V and 0 bases for J; bases not matched to a gene: 0. CDR1 and CDR2 (germline): SGHTA, FQGNSA. This CDR3 contains 16 residues. CDR3 nucleotides: TGTGCCAGCAGCTTAGCAGCGGGAGCGAACACCGGGGAGCTGTTTTTT. Protein sequence: CASSLAAGANTGELFF.

This clonotype turned up a few times. V is TRBV6-2 or TRBV6-3 and J is TRBJ1-1; 7 bases agree with TRBD1. CDR1 MNHEY and CDR2 SVGEGT come from the germline V gene. V lost 7 bases to trimming and J lost 4 bases; unmatched junction nucleotides: 9. This CDR3 is 14 amino acids long. The CDR3 here is CASTYVTGRTEAFF. The CDR3 DNA reads TGTGCCAGCACCTACGTGACAGGGCGCACTGAAGCTTTCTTT.

Regarding this clonotype: Its ends do not fully match the called genes, so a read error is possible. The CDR3 nucleotides read TGCTGTGCTAGGTGGGCCCTGGGCAGGGGGAACGAGCAGTACTTC. It translates to CCARWALGRGNEQYF. The chain joins TRBV20-1 to TRBJ2-7; 7 bases line up with TRBD1. The CDR3 length is 15 residues. Germline V CDR1 and CDR2: DFQATT, SNEGSKA (reference sequence).

CDR3 sequence (DNA): TGTGCCAGCAGCTCTTCTTCCCCAACGGGAAACACCATATATTTT. Translated: CASSSSSPTGNTIYF. This rearrangement joins TRBV7-8 to TRBJ1-3; D is unresolved. CDR1 and CDR2 from the germline V gene are SGHVS and FQNEAQ. The V gene lost 4 bases and the J gene lost 4 bases, with 14 bases spanning the gap. The CDR3 loop spans 15 amino acids.

The V and J genes are TRBV5-1 and TRBJ2-1; TRBD2 is a possible D gene (5 bases). There are 15 residues in the CDR3. V lost 3 bases and J lost 5, with 15 bases in between. The germline V gene encodes CDR1 SGHRS and CDR2 YFSETQ. As DNA, the CDR3 is TGCGCCAGCAGCTCTGACCATACGGGGAACAATGAGCAGTTCTTC. Translated: CASSSDHTGNNEQFF.